These T cell receptor beta chains were read from a single sample in a study of CD8 T cells in Susac syndrome. Via MiXCR, TCRdb re-called the immunoSEQ multiplex PCR reads, giving one row per CDR3 protein. The sample contains roughly 200,000 distinct CDR3 sequences, over 90% of which appear only once. Sequences were obtained from CD4+ T cells from PBMCs. The receptors derive from a human donor with multiple sclerosis. Each CDR3 is given with its conserved first and last residue. The D gene is left open where the match is weak. Where a row states a size, it is once, few, many or the class of an expanded clone; other rows omit it.

cdr3_nt cdr3_aa cdr3_length v_call clone_size j_call d_call
TGTGCCAGTAGTATAGGAGGGGGGTCTCACAATGAGCAGTTCTTC CASSIGGGSHNEQFF 15 TRBV19 NA TRBJ2-1 NA
TGCAGTGCTAGAGAACCCGTGTTAGCGGGGGATACCGGGGAGCTGTTTTTT CSAREPVLAGDTGELFF 17 TRBV20-1 NA TRBJ2-2 TRBD2
TGCGCCAGCAGCTTGGGACAGGGGGCGCGCACAGATACGCAGTATTTT CASSLGQGARTDTQYF 16 TRBV5-1 NA TRBJ2-3 TRBD1
TGTGCCAGCAGCTTAGGGGCGTATCTGAGGAACACCTACAATGAGCAGTTCTTC CASSLGAYLRNTYNEQFF 18 TRBV7-9 NA TRBJ2-1 NA
TGCGCCAGCAGCCGAATTCGCAGGGGGATGGAGACCCAGTACTTC CASSRIRRGMETQYF 15 TRBV5-1 NA TRBJ2-5 TRBD1
TGTGCCAGCAGCGTGGGACAGGGGAACACTGAAGCTTTCTTT CASSVGQGNTEAFF 14 TRBV7-9 NA TRBJ1-1 TRBD1
TGCGCCAACCCCTGGGATTCACCCCTCCACTTT CANPWDSPLHF 11 TRBV23-1 NA TRBJ1-6 NA
TGTGCCAGCGCCCGGAGGGCTTGGCTAGCGGACCCCACAGATACGCAGTATTTT CASARRAWLADPTDTQYF 18 TRBV6-1 NA TRBJ2-3 TRBD2
TGCAGCGCAACGGAAAGGGGAAGTTTTGGCTACACCTTC CSATERGSFGYTF 13 TRBV29-1 NA TRBJ1-2 NA
TGTGCCTGGAGTGTAAAGGCGGGGACCCGCACAGATACGCAGTATTTT CAWSVKAGTRTDTQYF 16 TRBV30 NA TRBJ2-3 NA
TGTGCCAGCAGCCGACAGGGCAACTCACCCCTCCACTTT CASSRQGNSPLHF 13 TRBV14 NA TRBJ1-6 TRBD1
TGTGCCAGCAGCCAAGGACTGTCATCTAACTATGGCTACACCTTC CASSQGLSSNYGYTF 15 TRBV3-1 NA TRBJ1-2 NA
TGTGCCAGCAGCTTACAGGGAGGTAACGGAAACACCATATATTTT CASSLQGGNGNTIYF 15 TRBV7-9 once TRBJ1-3 NA
TGTGCCAGCATGTCCTCAGGGGGCTATGGCTACACCTTC CASMSSGGYGYTF 13 TRBV5-4 NA TRBJ1-2 TRBD1
TGTGCCTGGAGCGGCGGACCTAATCAGCCCCAGCATTTT CAWSGGPNQPQHF 13 TRBV30 NA TRBJ1-5 NA
TGCAGTGCTGAAAGGGGGGTAACTGAAGCTTTCTTT CSAERGVTEAFF 12 TRBV20-1 NA TRBJ1-1 NA
TGTGCCAGCAGCTTAGGCTACGAGCAGTACTTC CASSLGYEQYF 11 TRBV3-1 few TRBJ2-7 NA
TGTGCCAGCAGCCCCAAGGCACGGAGCTATGGCTACACCTTC CASSPKARSYGYTF 14 TRBV5-6 NA TRBJ1-2 NA
TGCAGCGTTGCCAGGGTCCTGAACACTGAAGCTTTCTTT CSVARVLNTEAFF 13 TRBV29-1 NA TRBJ1-1 NA
TGCAGCGTTGGGACAGCATCTGGAAACACCATATATTTT CSVGTASGNTIYF 13 TRBV29-1 NA TRBJ1-3 NA
TGCGCCAGCAGCTTGGCGAGGAATGGACCCTACGAGCAGTACTTC CASSLARNGPYEQYF 15 TRBV5-1 NA TRBJ2-7 NA
TGTGCCAGCAGCCTTGACAGGGGAGTCTATGGCTACACCTTC CASSLDRGVYGYTF 14 TRBV27 NA TRBJ1-2 TRBD1
TGTGCCAGCAGTTTTTCCGCAACTGGATCCTACGAGCAGTACTTC CASSFSATGSYEQYF 15 TRBV12-3/TRBV12-4 NA TRBJ2-7 NA
TGTGCCAGCAGTTTATTGGGGACCGCAGATACGCAGTATTTT CASSLLGTADTQYF 14 TRBV27 once TRBJ2-3 NA
TGTGCCAGCAGCGCGTACGGGGGTCAGCCCCAGCATTTT CASSAYGGQPQHF 13 TRBV14 NA TRBJ1-5 NA
TGTGCCAGCAGCGCCGGGGAGACTAGCACAGATACGCAGTATTTT CASSAGETSTDTQYF 15 TRBV9 NA TRBJ2-3 NA
TGTGCCAGCAGCACCCTTGGTGTAACCGGGGAGCTGTTTTTT CASSTLGVTGELFF 14 TRBV7-2 NA TRBJ2-2 NA
TGTGCCAGCACAGGGGAAGACACCGGGGAGCTGTTTTTT CASTGEDTGELFF 13 TRBV2 NA TRBJ2-2 NA
TGTGCCTGGAGTGTTCCGGGCCCCTCGGGTCAGCCCCAGCATTTT CAWSVPGPSGQPQHF 15 TRBV30 once TRBJ1-5 NA
TGTGCCAGCAGCCCCCAGAGAGGGGACTCCTACGAGCAGTACTTC CASSPQRGDSYEQYF 15 TRBV7-9 NA TRBJ2-7 NA
TGCAGCGTTGAAGAAGGGGCAGATACGCAGTATTTT CSVEEGADTQYF 12 TRBV29-1 NA TRBJ2-3 NA
TGTGCCAGCACCCCGACAGGCAGATACACTGAAGCTTTCTTT CASTPTGRYTEAFF 14 TRBV2 NA TRBJ1-1 NA
TGTGCCAGCAGCTTAGTCCCTGGCATCGGAGATACGCAGTATTTT CASSLVPGIGDTQYF 15 TRBV7-2 NA TRBJ2-3 NA
TGTGCCAGCATCATTACGGGTAGCACAGATACGCAGTATTTT CASIITGSTDTQYF 14 TRBV12-3/TRBV12-4 NA TRBJ2-3 NA
TGTGCCAGCAGTTGGACGGCGGATGGCAATCAGCCCCAGCATTTT CASSWTADGNQPQHF 15 TRBV12-3/TRBV12-4 NA TRBJ1-5 NA
TGTGCCAGCAGTTTACACCGGGGCACAGATACGCAGTATTTT CASSLHRGTDTQYF 14 TRBV12-3/TRBV12-4 NA TRBJ2-3 NA
TGTGCCAGCAGCCCGAGTGAGGGGGGCTACCAGCCCCAGCATTTT CASSPSEGGYQPQHF 15 TRBV12-3/TRBV12-4 NA TRBJ1-5 NA
TGTGCCAGCAGCGACTCCGGGACCCTTAATAGCAATCAGCCCCAGCATTTT CASSDSGTLNSNQPQHF 17 TRBV2 NA TRBJ1-5 NA
TGTGCCACCAGCAGAGATCCCGGACCCCAACCCCAGCATTTT CATSRDPGPQPQHF 14 TRBV15 NA TRBJ1-5 NA
TGCGCCAGCCAGCGAGGGGACAGTTCCTACAATGAGCAGTTCTTC CASQRGDSSYNEQFF 15 TRBV5-1 NA TRBJ2-1 TRBD1
TGCAGTGCCCACGGGGAGAATGAGCAGTTCTTC CSAHGENEQFF 11 TRBV20-1 NA TRBJ2-1 NA
TGTGCCAGCAGCGGTCACCCGTCAGATACGCAGTATTTT CASSGHPSDTQYF 13 TRBV6-6 NA TRBJ2-3 NA
TGTGCCAGCACGAGAGCGGGGGGGAGCAATGAGCAGTTCTTC CASTRAGGSNEQFF 14 TRBV6-2/TRBV6-3 NA TRBJ2-1 TRBD2
TGTGCCACCAAGCGGGGCGGCACAGATACGCAGTATTTT CATKRGGTDTQYF 13 TRBV12-3/TRBV12-4 once TRBJ2-3 TRBD2
TGTGCCAGCAGCCAAGACGCCACTAGCGGGGGGAATACGCAGTATTTT CASSQDATSGGNTQYF 16 TRBV3-1 NA TRBJ2-3 TRBD2